The 20 T cell receptor beta chains presented below share a single source sample, sequenced in a study of cytomegalovirus exposure and HLA in healthy donors. The PCR employed 60 Vbeta primers together with 13 Jbeta primers. The assay was immunoSEQ multiplex PCR, and TCRdb's table has in-frame clones only and misses some. The repertoire consists of about 110,000 clones, with about 64% occurring once and the leading ten covering over 2.5%. The sequencing sample was made of PBMCs. These receptors were obtained from a female donor in good health and CMV-seronegative.

The chain couples TRBV5-8 to TRBJ2-7; tentatively, D is TRBD1 (6 bases). The CDR3 length is 13 residues. Germline lookup yields CDR1 SGHTS and CDR2 YDEGEE. Trimming pared 0 bases from V and 2 bases from J, leaving 6 bases between. Here the CDR3 reads CASSLEGAYEQYF. The CDR3 nucleotides read TGTGCCAGCAGCTTGGAGGGGGCCTACGAGCAGTACTTC.

This clone was counted only a few times. The chain recombines TRBV2 with TRBJ2-1; D gene ambiguous. Germline lookup yields CDR1 SNHLY and CDR2 FYNNEI. Deletions cut 7 bases from V and 4 bases from J, with 11 bases between. The CDR3 runs to 13 residues. In nucleotides, the CDR3 is TGTGCCAGCACCCTAGACGCGTACAATGAGCAGTTCTTC. Its translation is CASTLDAYNEQFF. The full variable domain, rest sourced from reference TRBV2 and TRBJ2-1, is EPEVTQTPSHQVTQMGQEVILRCVPISNHLYFYWYRQILGQKVEFLVSFYNNEISEKSEIFDDQFSVERPDGSNFTLKIRSTKLEDSAMYFCASTLDAYNEQFFGPGTRLTVL.

The V call is TRBV6-1, the J call TRBJ2-5; D might be TRBD1 (6 bases). The CDR3 sequence is 13 residues long. V lost 2 bases, J lost 4 bases, and 8 bases lay in between. Germline values: CDR1 MNHNS, CDR2 SASEGT. The CDR3 spells CASSENRVETQYF. The CDR3 DNA reads as TGTGCCAGCAGTGAAAACAGGGTAGAGACCCAGTACTTC.

In its sample, this clone was seen once. This rearrangement joins TRBV27 to TRBJ1-1; possibly TRBD1 for D (5 bases). V was clipped by 3 bases and J by 5 bases, with 13 bases between them. Per the germline V gene, CDR1 is MNHEY and CDR2 is SMNVEV (reference sequence). The CDR3 runs to 14 residues. The CDR3 region is CASSFAGSTTEAFF. The CDR3 bases are TGTGCCAGCAGTTTCGCAGGGTCGACGACTGAAGCTTTCTTT.

The chain employs TRBV27 and TRBJ1-2, with 10 bases identical to TRBD1. CDR1 and CDR2 (germline): MNHEY, SMNVEV (reference sequence). The J segment lost 5 bases and the V segment lost 5 bases, leaving 8 bases of the junction unmatched. The CDR3 is 15 amino acids. In DNA form, the CDR3 reads TGTGCCAGCAGTCGGGACAGGGGAAGGGGATATGGCTACACCTTC. This gives the protein CASSRDRGRGYGYTF.

The J gene is TRBJ1-5, the V gene TRBV10-2; D might be TRBD1 (5 bases). V shed 2 bases and J shed 4 bases, with 9 bases lying between them. Germline CDR1 is WSHSY and CDR2 is SAAADI. The CDR3 consists of 14 residues. This CDR3 reads CASSEGARNQPQHF. CDR3 bases: TGCGCCAGCAGTGAGGGGGCGCGGAATCAGCCCCAGCATTTT.

This clone was counted only a few times. The chain joins TRBV14 to TRBJ1-5; D gene ambiguous. This CDR3 has 14 residues. Trimming removed 1 base at V and 3 bases at J, with 7 bases between. The germline V gene encodes CDR1 SGHDN and CDR2 FVKESK. The CDR3 is CASSQGGYNQPQHF. DNA of the CDR3: TGTGCCAGCAGCCAAGGAGGGTACAATCAGCCCCAGCATTTT.

This chain uses TRBV30 with TRBJ1-1, with D possibly matching TRBD1 (5 bases). Deletions cut 0 bases from V and 6 bases from J, with 11 bases between. Germline CDR1 GTSNPN, CDR2 SVGIG (reference sequence). This CDR3 spans 13 amino acids. The CDR3 loop is CAWSVRGGAEAFF. The CDR3 bases are TGTGCCTGGAGTGTACGAGGAGGGGCTGAAGCTTTCTTT.

This chain uses TRBV30 with TRBJ1-1, with 12 nucleotides matching TRBD1. V shed 0 bases, J shed 5 bases, and the junction held 10 bases outside the gene matches. Germline V lookup: CDR1 GTSNPN, CDR2 SVGIG (reference sequence). The CDR3 has 17 amino acids. This CDR3 is CAWSVGDRGRRLTEAFF. As DNA, the CDR3 is TGTGCCTGGAGTGTAGGGGACAGGGGGCGTCGGTTGACTGAAGCTTTCTTT.

The chain is built from TRBV5-4 and TRBJ1-4, with a possible D match to TRBD1 (6 bases). V lost 3 bases and J 5 bases, leaving 20 bases between the germline ends. The CDR3 contains 17 residues. Per the germline V gene, CDR1 is SGHNT and CDR2 is YYREEE (reference sequence). CDR3 sequence (DNA): TGTGCCAGCAGCTCAGATCCCAGGACAGCCCGAAATGAAAAACTGTTTTTT. Its protein product is CASSSDPRTARNEKLFF.

This CDR3 reads CAISESQGRVRNEQFF. The DNA for the CDR3 is TGTGCCATCAGTGAGTCCCAGGGGCGGGTTAGGAATGAGCAGTTCTTC. The V call is TRBV10-3, the J call TRBJ2-1; D may be TRBD1 (6 bases). Trimming left V 0 bases short and J 7 bases short, with 16 bases between. The CDR3 has 16 residues. Germline V gene sequence: CDR1 ENHRY, CDR2 SYGVKD.

This clone was seen a few times. J is TRBJ1-1 and V is TRBV5-1; TRBD1 aligns across 8 bases. The CDR3 extends over 13 amino acids. V trimming: 2 bases; J trimming: 6 bases; junction bases outside the gene matches: 3. Germline V gene lookup returns CDR1 SGHRS and CDR2 YFSETQ. In DNA form, the CDR3 reads TGCGCCAGCAGCTTCGGGGACAGGTCTGAAGCTTTCTTT. Its translation: CASSFGDRSEAFF.

CDR3: CASSQENSGEQYF. For the CDR3, the DNA is TGCGCCAGCAGCCAAGAGAATAGTGGCGAGCAGTACTTC. The J gene is TRBJ2-7, the V gene TRBV4-1; D gene unclear. Per germline, CDR1 MGHRA and CDR2 YSYEKL. The V and J ends lost 0 bases and 6 bases respectively, with 9 bases between them. The CDR3 runs to 13 residues.

This chain uses TRBV10-3 with TRBJ1-3; D gene ambiguous. The length of the CDR3 is 15 residues. CDR1 and CDR2 from the germline V gene are ENHRY and SYGVKD. With 10 bases removed from V and 0 bases from J, the gap between germline ends came to 16 bases. CDR3 DNA: TGTGCCACCCTCGGCGGGCCGCGCTCTGGAAACACCATATATTTT. It specifies CATLGGPRSGNTIYF.

This clone has only a few counts. CDR3 sequence reads: CASSLSGGTEAFF. As DNA, the CDR3 is TGCGCCAGCAGCTTGTCGGGAGGGACTGAAGCTTTCTTT. The chain recombines TRBV5-1 with TRBJ1-1; D ambiguous. V lost 1 base, J lost 5 bases, and 9 bases lay in between. CDR3 length equals 13 residues. Looked up from germline, CDR1 is SGHRS and CDR2 is YFSETQ.

The table lists this clone with a few counts. The chain carries TRBV21-1 and TRBJ2-5; TRBD2 reflects the table's D call only, with no check against the DNA. TRBV21-1 is designated a pseudogene. CDR3 length equals 14 residues. CDR3 DNA sequence: TGTGCCAGCAGCAAAGCCCCGCTTGGGGGACTAGGATACTTC. Translated, it gives CASSKAPLGGLGYF.

The count of this clone is one. CDR3 sequence (DNA): TGTGCCAGCAGCTTAGCGGGAGGCCGGGAGACCCAGTACTTC. Translating it yields CASSLAGGRETQYF. The chain joins TRBV7-8 to TRBJ2-5, with D possibly matching TRBD2 (6 bases). Germline CDR1 and CDR2: SGHVS and FQNEAQ. V lost 0 bases, J lost 5 bases, and 10 bases lay in between. CDR3 length equals 14 residues.

This clone appeared a few times. The rearrangement links TRBV6-5 to TRBJ1-4; D may be TRBD1 (6 bases). The ends were cut back, 1 base at V and 11 bases at J, with 8 bases in the middle. The CDR3 spans 12 residues. Germline loops: CDR1 MNHEY, CDR2 SVGAGI. The CDR3 DNA sequence: TGTGCCAGCAGTTACTTGGGGGCCAAACTGTTTTTT. Protein product: CASSYLGAKLFF.

A few counts support this clone. This rearrangement joins TRBV27 to TRBJ2-7; TRBD2 might be the D (5 bases). The CDR3 is made up of 13 amino acids. V lost 5 bases and J 3 bases, leaving 11 bases between the germline ends. The germline V gene has CDR1 MNHEY and CDR2 SMNVEV (reference sequence). The CDR3 nucleotides read TGTGCCAGCAGTAGGGCTAGCCTCTACGAGCAGTACTTC. It specifies CASSRASLYEQYF.

V gene TRBV5-1 combines with J gene TRBJ2-6, with D perhaps matching TRBD1 (5 bases). This CDR3 region has 15 residues. V dropped 4 bases and J dropped 0 bases, with 8 bases sitting between them. Germline V gene lookup returns CDR1 SGHRS and CDR2 YFSETQ. This CDR3 is CASSQGGSGANVLTF. CDR3 bases: TGCGCCAGCAGCCAGGGTGGCTCTGGGGCCAACGTCCTGACTTTC.